Here is one TCR beta chain with its context. The antigen is unknown. Time point given: week 47, end of study. In every dose of vaccine, 300 ug of mutant IDH1 20-mer peptide was given alongside topical imiquimod. The repertoire was sequenced with immunoSEQ multiplex PCR; TCRdb's copy has only in-frame clones and lacks some. The sample has nearly 50,000 clones; about 81% are singletons. The data stem from a study of a mutant IDH1 vaccine in newly diagnosed glioma. Study in general: Every participant had undergone radiotherapy, temozolomide, or both before, and most underwent both.

Germline V gene data show CDR1 as MNHNY and CDR2 as SVGAGI (reference sequence). Trimming left V 5 bases short and J 1 base short, with 15 bases between. The CDR3 has 15 residues. Sample: PBMCs, taken from a glioma patient whose treatment included an IDH1 peptide vaccine. The chain joins TRBV6-6 to TRBJ2-7; D unclear. The receptor comes from a woman under 40 with glioma. Some clones in this sample may be carry-over from other donors' samples. The CDR3 DNA reads as TGTGCCAGCAGTAACCCATGGACGGCTTCCTACGAGCAGTACTTC. It yields the protein CASSNPWTASYEQYF.